Following are 28 T cell receptor beta chains from one sample sequenced in a study of blood T cell repertoires in COVID-19. Repertoires were generated with immunoSEQ multiplex PCR, while TCRdb's copy carries only in-frame clones and drops some. Among around 400,000 clones, about nine tenths were seen once, and the ten largest hold 1.5% to 2%. The sample comprised PBMCs or T cells enriched from blood (not recorded which). All receptors come from a young woman who had recovered from COVID-19.

J is TRBJ2-7 and V is TRBV7-6; 7 bases are shared with TRBD1. The CDR3 runs 13 residues. Trimming took 2 bases from V and 5 from J; bases not matched to a gene: 3. CDR1 is SGHVS and CDR2 is FNYEAQ in the germline V gene. The CDR3 loop is CASSLQGVDEQYF. CDR3 nucleotide sequence: TGTGCCAGCAGCTTACAGGGGGTCGACGAGCAGTACTTC.

The CDR3: CASSLAGQGILFGYTF. The CDR3, as DNA: TGTGCCAGCAGCTTAGCAGGACAGGGAATTTTGTTTGGCTACACCTTC. This chain connects TRBV7-8 to TRBJ1-2; 8 bases agree with TRBD1. Germline CDR1 reads SGHVS; CDR2 reads FQNEAQ. V gave up 0 bases and J gave up 7 bases; unmatched junction bases: 10. This CDR3 spans 16 amino acids.

This clone was counted between two and nine times. The gene calls are TRBV13 and TRBJ1-6; D may be TRBD1 (5 bases). CDR1 PRHDT and CDR2 FYEKMQ come from the germline V gene (reference sequence). Trimming shortened V by 4 bases and J by 12 bases, and 16 bases separated the two germline ends. The CDR3 totals 14 residues. The CDR3 is CASSSSEGALPLHF. CDR3 DNA: TGTGCCAGCAGCTCCAGTGAAGGGGCCTTACCCCTCCACTTT.

The CDR3 here is CASSESIAYEQYF. In nucleotides, the CDR3 is TGCGCCAGCAGCGAAAGCATAGCCTACGAGCAGTACTTC. This rearrangement joins TRBV4-1 to TRBJ2-7; D ambiguous. Germline V CDR1 and CDR2: MGHRA, YSYEKL. CDR3 size: 13 residues. The V gene lost 5 bases and the J gene lost 2 bases, with 10 bases spanning the gap.

This rearrangement joins TRBV15 to TRBJ1-1; D is ambiguous. This CDR3 spans 11 amino acids. Germline CDR1 is LNHNV and CDR2 is YYDKDF (reference sequence). Trimming removed 0 bases from V and 7 bases from J, with 3 bases in between. The CDR3 region has the DNA TGTGCCACCAGCAGAGATCTTGAAGCTTTCTTT. This sequence encodes CATSRDLEAFF.

The chain couples TRBV30 to TRBJ2-3; maybe TRBD1 (6 bases). The germline CDR1 and CDR2 sequences are GTSNPN and SVGIG (reference sequence). V gave up 0 bases and J gave up 0 bases, with 13 bases separating them. The CDR3 is 16 residues long. The CDR3 DNA reads as TGTGCCTGGAGTGTTAGGGCAGGGGCCAGCACAGATACGCAGTATTTT. This encodes CAWSVRAGASTDTQYF. Drawing the rest from reference TRBV30 and TRBJ2-3, the complete variable domain is SQTIHQWPATLVQPVGSPLSLECTVEGTSNPNLYWYRQAAGRGLQLLFYSVGIGQISSEVPQNLSASRPQDRQFILSSKKLLLSDSGFYLCAWSVRAGASTDTQYFGPGTRLTVL.

The rearrangement joins TRBV7-3 to TRBJ2-1; perhaps TRBD1 as D (5 bases). The germline V gene encodes CDR1 SGHTA and CDR2 FQGTGA. The ends were cut back, 5 bases at V and 7 bases at J, with 15 bases in the middle. CDR3 length: 14 amino acids. CDR3 residues: CASSETAITNEQFF. In DNA form, the CDR3 reads TGTGCCAGCAGCGAGACAGCTATAACGAATGAGCAGTTCTTC.

The chain is built from TRBV28 and TRBJ1-6; unclear D gene. The length of the CDR3 is 17 residues. Trimming stripped 1 base from V and 0 bases from J, with 10 bases between. Germline-derived CDR1 and CDR2 are MDHEN and SYDVKM. CDR3 coding DNA: TGTGCCAGCAGTTTATTTGCGCGGGGCTCCTATAATTCACCCCTCCACTTT. Protein product: CASSLFARGSYNSPLHF. Complete variable domain (other parts from reference TRBV28 and TRBJ1-6): DVKVTQSSRYLVKRTGEKVFLECVQDMDHENMFWYRQDPGLGLRLIYFSYDVKMKEKGDIPEGYSVSREKKERFSLILESASTNQTSMYLCASSLFARGSYNSPLHFGNGTRLTVT.

Notes on this clone: The same CDR3 arises from other DNA sequences in this sample as well. The genes are TRBV27 and TRBJ2-7; possibly TRBD1 for D (5 bases). Germline values: CDR1 MNHEY, CDR2 SMNVEV (reference sequence). This CDR3 spans 14 amino acids. V dropped 2 bases and J dropped 0 bases, with 8 bases sitting between them. CDR3 in amino acids: CASSLQGRSYEQYF. CDR3 nucleotide sequence: TGTGCCAGCAGTTTACAGGGTCGCTCCTACGAGCAGTACTTC.

As to this clone: This specimen includes other DNA sequences encoding the same CDR3. J is TRBJ2-7 and V is TRBV18; 7 bases align to TRBD1. The CDR3 contains 14 residues. Trimming removed 0 bases from V and 2 bases from J; junction bases left unmatched: 1. CDR1 is KGHSH and CDR2 is LQKENI in the germline V gene. DNA of the CDR3: TGTGCCAGCTCACCACCGACAGGGACCTACGAGCAGTACTTC. Its translation: CASSPPTGTYEQYF.

CDR3 in amino acids: CASSGRQNRYTQYF. The DNA for the CDR3 is TGTGCCAGCAGCGGGCGACAGAACCGCTATACGCAGTATTTT. V and J are TRBV7-8 and TRBJ2-3, with D possibly TRBD1 on 5 matching bases. The CDR3 runs to 14 residues. Germline CDR1 SGHVS, CDR2 FQNEAQ. The V and J ends lost 5 bases and 7 bases respectively, with 16 bases between them.

This chain connects TRBV9 to TRBJ1-6, with unresolved D. Looked up from germline, CDR1 is SGDLS and CDR2 is YYNGEE. The CDR3 is made up of 13 amino acids. V was shortened by 0 bases and J by 8 bases, with 6 bases between the two germline ends. The DNA of the CDR3 is TGTGCCAGCAGCGTAGATCCCGATTCACCCCTCCACTTT. Protein: CASSVDPDSPLHF.

The rearrangement uses TRBV9 and TRBJ2-7, with TRBD2 identical over 9 bases. This CDR3 has 15 amino acids. Germline V lookup: CDR1 SGDLS, CDR2 YYNGEE. V lost 3 bases, J lost 5 bases, and 9 bases stayed unmatched. CDR3 DNA: TGTGCCAGCAGCGGCGTGGCGGGAGGGTCCCACGAGCAGTACTTC. Translated: CASSGVAGGSHEQYF.

This chain connects TRBV20-1 to TRBJ1-2, with D hard to call. The CDR3 runs to 11 residues. Germline assignment: CDR1 DFQATT and CDR2 SNEGSKA (reference sequence). V lost 2 bases to trimming and J lost 8 bases, with 9 bases between them. CDR3 DNA sequence: TGCAGTGCTAGAAGCGTCCAGGGCTACACCTTC. Amino acid sequence: CSARSVQGYTF.

This clone was picked up a small number of times. V usage is TRBV6-2 or TRBV6-3 and J usage is TRBJ2-3; weak D call: TRBD2 (6 bases). This CDR3 is 14 amino acids long. CDR1 is MNHEY, CDR2 SVGEGT, per germline. Trimming took 6 bases from V and 9 from J, leaving 19 bases between them. CDR3 sequence: CASSLLVSAGTQYF. CDR3 bases: TGTGCCAGCAGCTTACTAGTTTCCGCGGGAACGCAGTATTTT.

This clone has only one observation. DNA of the CDR3: TGCGCCAGCAGCCAAGATAGAGTGAATTACTACGAGCAGTACTTC. It encodes CASSQDRVNYYEQYF. The rearrangement uses TRBV4-3 and TRBJ2-7; D gene uncertain. The germline V and J ends were trimmed by 0 bases and 3 bases, with 12 bases remaining between them. The CDR3 has 15 amino acids. Germline V gene lookup returns CDR1 LGHNA and CDR2 YSLEER.

The chain carries TRBV4-3 and TRBJ2-1, with D hard to call. Germline V gives CDR1 LGHNA, CDR2 YSLEER. The V end lost 0 bases, the J end lost 9 bases, and 12 bases lay between the germline ends. This CDR3 contains 14 residues. CDR3 protein: CASSQDVTFLEQFF. For the CDR3, the DNA is TGCGCCAGCAGCCAAGACGTCACTTTCCTTGAGCAGTTCTTC.

The chain combines TRBV6-5 with TRBJ2-1; 8 bases align to TRBD1. With 7 bases clipped from V and 9 bases from J, the junction kept 5 bases outside the gene matches. Germline lookup yields CDR1 MNHEY and CDR2 SVGAGI. The CDR3 runs to 12 residues. This CDR3 is CASNQGAGEQFF. The CDR3 DNA reads as TGTGCCAGCAACCAGGGGGCGGGTGAGCAGTTCTTC.

A word on this clone: The sample has other DNA sequences that encode this CDR3 too. This rearrangement joins TRBV7-2 to TRBJ1-4, with a possible D match to TRBD1 (5 bases). This CDR3 has 14 amino acids. Trimming left V 1 base short and J 4 bases short, with 7 bases between. Germline loops: CDR1 SGHTA, CDR2 FQGNSA. Here the CDR3 reads CASSLDRGNEKLFF. The CDR3 region has the DNA TGTGCCAGCAGCTTAGATAGGGGTAATGAAAAACTGTTTTTT.

J is TRBJ1-5 and V is TRBV7-9; the D gene is possibly TRBD1 (5 bases). This CDR3 contains 18 residues. The germline V and J ends were trimmed by 4 bases and 0 bases, with 19 bases remaining between them. Germline loops: CDR1 SEHNR, CDR2 FQNEAQ (reference sequence). The CDR3 DNA reads as TGTGCCAGCAGCTGGGGGGTAAGGGCCTTGTATAGCAATCAGCCCCAGCATTTT. It translates to CASSWGVRALYSNQPQHF.

J is TRBJ2-1 and V is TRBV9; D may be TRBD2 (5 bases). The ends were cut back, 3 bases at V and 10 bases at J, with 20 bases in the middle. The germline CDR1 and CDR2 sequences are SGDLS and YYNGEE. This CDR3 comprises 15 residues. CDR3 region: CASSGLGKGPGEQFF. CDR3 DNA: TGTGCCAGCAGCGGATTGGGGAAGGGCCCGGGGGAGCAGTTCTTC.

J is TRBJ2-7 and V is TRBV28, with a weak D call TRBD2 (5 bases). With 6 bases removed from V and 2 bases from J, the gap between germline ends came to 17 bases. The CDR3 is 15 amino acids. In germline, CDR1 is MDHEN, CDR2 SYDVKM. Here the CDR3 DNA reads TGTGCCAGCAGGGTTGGTGGGAGCGCGACCTACGAGCAGTACTTC. Its protein product is CASRVGGSATYEQYF.

With respect to this clone: An end of the junction differs from the germline gene, which may be a read error. The chain carries TRBV6-5 and TRBJ1-2; a weak D match, TRBD1 (5 bases). The CDR3 is 14 amino acids. In germline, CDR1 is MNHEY, CDR2 SVGAGI. CDR3 sequence (DNA): TGTGCCAGCAGTTACTCGGCAGGGAACTATGGCTACATCTTC. This sequence encodes CASSYSAGNYGYIF.

This chain connects TRBV3-1 (or the pseudogene TRBV3-2) to TRBJ2-3; 12 bases line up with TRBD2. The CDR3 length is 17 residues. Per the germline V gene, CDR1 is LGHDT and CDR2 is YNNKEL (reference sequence). The V and J ends lost 0 bases and 2 bases, in that order; junction bases with no gene match: 3. DNA of the CDR3: TGTGCCAGCAGCCAAGAGAGACTAGCGGGAGTCACAGATACGCAGTATTTT. As protein: CASSQERLAGVTDTQYF.

The chain links TRBV25-1 to TRBJ1-1; tentative D call: TRBD1 (5 bases). The CDR3 spans 16 residues. V was cut by 0 bases and J by 0 bases, with 11 bases left in between. Germline V gene data show CDR1 as MGHDK and CDR2 as SYGVNS. CDR3 sequence: CASSEYRGHLNTEAFF. CDR3 in DNA: TGTGCCAGCAGTGAATATCGAGGACACCTGAACACTGAAGCTTTCTTT.

The rearrangement joins TRBV30 to TRBJ2-7; weak D call: TRBD2 (7 bases). The V end lost 4 bases, the J end lost 5 bases, and 24 bases lay between the germline ends. Germline V CDR1 and CDR2: GTSNPN, SVGIG (reference sequence). The CDR3 is 16 residues long. This chain's CDR3 is CAWTPAGGGSIDEQYF. The CDR3 nucleotides are TGTGCCTGGACCCCGGCTGGGGGCGGGAGTATCGACGAGCAGTACTTC.

Note on this clone: One end of the junction fails to match germline, which may point to a read error. The rearrangement links TRBV7-2 to TRBJ1-1; TRBD1 is a possible D gene (5 bases). The germline gives CDR1 SGHTA, CDR2 FQGNSA. There are 14 residues in the CDR3. Here the CDR3 DNA reads TGTGCCAGCAGCTTTCCCGGGACTGCGTATGAAGTTTTCTTT. Protein sequence: CASSFPGTAYEVFF.

This chain joins TRBV9 and TRBJ2-2, with D hard to call. This CDR3 is built from 12 residues. Germline values: CDR1 SGDLS, CDR2 YYNGEE. Trimming took 2 bases from V and 3 from J, leaving 2 bases between them. The CDR3 DNA is TGTGCCAGCAGCGTCGACACCGGGGAGCTGTTTTTT. Translated: CASSVDTGELFF.